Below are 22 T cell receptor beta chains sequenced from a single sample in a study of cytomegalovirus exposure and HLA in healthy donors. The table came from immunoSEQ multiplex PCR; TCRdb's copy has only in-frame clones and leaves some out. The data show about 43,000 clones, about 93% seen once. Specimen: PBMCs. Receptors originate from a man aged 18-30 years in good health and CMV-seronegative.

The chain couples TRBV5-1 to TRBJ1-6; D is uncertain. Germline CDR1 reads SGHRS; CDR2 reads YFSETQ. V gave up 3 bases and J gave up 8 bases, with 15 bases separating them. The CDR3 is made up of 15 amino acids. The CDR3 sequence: CASSSNLGGDSPLHF. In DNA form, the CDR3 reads TGCGCCAGCAGCTCAAACCTAGGAGGCGATTCACCCCTCCACTTT.

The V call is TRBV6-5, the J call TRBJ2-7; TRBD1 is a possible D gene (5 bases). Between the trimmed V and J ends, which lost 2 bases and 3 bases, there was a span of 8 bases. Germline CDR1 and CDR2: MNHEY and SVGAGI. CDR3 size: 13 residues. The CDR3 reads CASSYRGSYEQYF. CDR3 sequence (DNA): TGTGCCAGCAGTTACAGGGGTAGCTACGAGCAGTACTTC.

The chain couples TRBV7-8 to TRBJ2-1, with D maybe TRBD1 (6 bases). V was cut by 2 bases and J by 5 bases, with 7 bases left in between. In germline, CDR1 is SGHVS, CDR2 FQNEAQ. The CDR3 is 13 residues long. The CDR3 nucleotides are TGTGCCAGCAGCTTATCAGGGGACAATGAGCAGTTCTTC. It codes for CASSLSGDNEQFF.

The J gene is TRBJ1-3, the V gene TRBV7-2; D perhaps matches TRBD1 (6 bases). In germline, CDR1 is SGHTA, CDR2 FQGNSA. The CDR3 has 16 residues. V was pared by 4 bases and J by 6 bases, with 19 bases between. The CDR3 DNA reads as TGTGCCAGCAGCTACCCCGGGGACACGGCGCCAAACACCATATATTTT. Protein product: CASSYPGDTAPNTIYF.

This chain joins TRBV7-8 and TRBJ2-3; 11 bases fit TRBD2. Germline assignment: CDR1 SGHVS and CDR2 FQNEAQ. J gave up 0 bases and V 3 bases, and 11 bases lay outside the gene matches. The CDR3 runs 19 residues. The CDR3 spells CASSLGKVAGGLSTDTQYF. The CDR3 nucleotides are TGTGCCAGCAGCTTGGGGAAAGTAGCGGGAGGGCTTAGCACAGATACGCAGTATTTT.

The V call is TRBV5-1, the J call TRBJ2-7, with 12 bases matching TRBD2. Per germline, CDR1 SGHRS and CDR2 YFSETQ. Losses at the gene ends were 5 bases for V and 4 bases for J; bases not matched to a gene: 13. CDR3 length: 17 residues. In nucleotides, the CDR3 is TGCGCCAGCAGGCTGTGGACTAGCGGGGTCGCGTCTTACGAGCAGTACTTC. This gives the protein CASRLWTSGVASYEQYF.

This CDR3 reads CASAKQGMGDTQYF. CDR3 DNA: TGTGCCAGCGCTAAACAGGGAATGGGGGATACGCAGTATTTT. The chain carries TRBV28 and TRBJ2-3; D is possibly TRBD1 (6 bases). The CDR3 totals 14 residues. Germline lookup yields CDR1 MDHEN and CDR2 SYDVKM. V was pared by 8 bases and J by 6 bases, with 18 bases between.

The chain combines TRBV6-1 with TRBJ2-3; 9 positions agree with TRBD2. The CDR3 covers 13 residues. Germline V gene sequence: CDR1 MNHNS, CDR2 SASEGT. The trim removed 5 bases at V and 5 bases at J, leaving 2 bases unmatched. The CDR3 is CASSSGGLDTQYF. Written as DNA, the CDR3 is TGTGCCAGCAGTAGCGGGGGGTTAGATACGCAGTATTTT.

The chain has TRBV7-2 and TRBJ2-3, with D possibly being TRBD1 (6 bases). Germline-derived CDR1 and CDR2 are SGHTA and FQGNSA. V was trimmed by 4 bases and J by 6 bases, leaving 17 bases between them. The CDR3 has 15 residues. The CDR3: CASSWTPSGADTQYF. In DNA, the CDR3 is TGTGCCAGCAGCTGGACACCCTCAGGGGCCGATACGCAGTATTTT.

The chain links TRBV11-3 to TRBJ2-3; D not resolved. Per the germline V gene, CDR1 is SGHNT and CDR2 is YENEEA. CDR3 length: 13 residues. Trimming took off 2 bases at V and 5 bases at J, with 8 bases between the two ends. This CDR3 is CASSLNQIDTQYF. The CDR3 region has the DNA TGTGCCAGCAGCTTAAATCAAATAGATACGCAGTATTTT. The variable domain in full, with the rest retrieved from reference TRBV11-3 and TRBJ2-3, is EAGVVQSPRYKIIEKKQPVAFWCNPISGHNTLYWYLQNLGQGPELLIRYENEEAVDDSQLPKDRFSAERLKGVDSTLKIQPAELGDSAVYLCASSLNQIDTQYFGPGTRLTVL.

The DNA for the CDR3 is TGTGCCAGTAGTAGTACGGTGGGGCTCGAGCAGTACTTC. This encodes CASSSTVGLEQYF. J is TRBJ2-7 and V is TRBV19, with D possibly TRBD1 on 5 matching bases. Trimming removed 4 bases from V and 6 bases from J, with 13 bases in between. The CDR3 totals 13 residues. Germline V gene lookup returns CDR1 LNHDA and CDR2 SQIVND (reference sequence).

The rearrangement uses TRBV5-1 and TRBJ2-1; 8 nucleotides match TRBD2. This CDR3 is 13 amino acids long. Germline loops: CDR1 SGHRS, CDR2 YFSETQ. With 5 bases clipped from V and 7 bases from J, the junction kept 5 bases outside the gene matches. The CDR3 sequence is CASSDGRGNEQFF. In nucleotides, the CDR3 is TGCGCCAGCAGTGACGGGAGGGGGAATGAGCAGTTCTTC.

CDR3 amino acids: CATSRDLLYNEQFF. As DNA, the CDR3 is TGTGCCACCAGCAGAGATCTTTTGTACAATGAGCAGTTCTTC. The rearrangement links TRBV15 to TRBJ2-1; no clear D. CDR1 and CDR2 from the germline V gene are LNHNV and YYDKDF (reference sequence). The CDR3 contains 14 residues. V lost 0 bases and J lost 4, with 7 bases in between.

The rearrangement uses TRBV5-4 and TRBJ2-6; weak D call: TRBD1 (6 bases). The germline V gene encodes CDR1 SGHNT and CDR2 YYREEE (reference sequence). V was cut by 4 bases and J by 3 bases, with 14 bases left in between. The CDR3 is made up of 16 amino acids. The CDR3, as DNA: TGTGCCAGCAGCCCCACAGGGCTGGGTGGGGCCAACGTCCTGACTTTC. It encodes CASSPTGLGGANVLTF.

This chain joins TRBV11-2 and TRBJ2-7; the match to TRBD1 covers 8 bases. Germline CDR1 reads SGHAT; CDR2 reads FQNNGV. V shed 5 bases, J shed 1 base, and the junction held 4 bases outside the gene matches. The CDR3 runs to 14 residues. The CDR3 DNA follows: TGTGCCAGCAGCCAGGGGGCTTCTTCCTACGAGCAGTACTTC. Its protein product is CASSQGASSYEQYF. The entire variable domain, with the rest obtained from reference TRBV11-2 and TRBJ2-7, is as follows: EAGVAQSPRYKIIEKRQSVAFWCNPISGHATLYWYQQILGQGPKLLIQFQNNGVVDDSQLPKDRFSAERLKGVDSTLKIQPAKLEDSAVYLCASSQGASSYEQYFGPGTRLTVT.

The CDR3 bases are TGTGCCAGCAGCTTAACCGCCGCCGGGGGGCAGGGAGAGACCCAGTACTTC. This codes for CASSLTAAGGQGETQYF. The gene calls are TRBV7-3 and TRBJ2-5; a possible D gene is TRBD2 (7 bases). The CDR3 has 17 residues. V lost 0 bases, J lost 4 bases, and 18 bases lay in between. Germline CDR1 is SGHTA and CDR2 is FQGTGA.

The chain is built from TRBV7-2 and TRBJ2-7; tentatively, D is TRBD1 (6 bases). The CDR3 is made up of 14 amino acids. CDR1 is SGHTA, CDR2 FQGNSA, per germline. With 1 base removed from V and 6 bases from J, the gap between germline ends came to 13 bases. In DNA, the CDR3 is TGTGCCAGCAGCTTAGATACAGGGAATGGCGAGCAGTACTTC. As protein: CASSLDTGNGEQYF.

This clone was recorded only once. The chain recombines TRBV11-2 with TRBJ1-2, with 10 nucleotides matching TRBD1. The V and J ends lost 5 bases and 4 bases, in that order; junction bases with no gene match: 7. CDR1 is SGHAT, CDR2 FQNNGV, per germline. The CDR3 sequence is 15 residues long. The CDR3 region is CASSPSTGGVYGYTF. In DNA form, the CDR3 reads TGTGCCAGCAGCCCATCGACAGGGGGCGTCTATGGCTACACCTTC. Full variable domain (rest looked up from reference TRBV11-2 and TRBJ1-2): EAGVAQSPRYKIIEKRQSVAFWCNPISGHATLYWYQQILGQGPKLLIQFQNNGVVDDSQLPKDRFSAERLKGVDSTLKIQPAKLEDSAVYLCASSPSTGGVYGYTFGSGTRLTVV.

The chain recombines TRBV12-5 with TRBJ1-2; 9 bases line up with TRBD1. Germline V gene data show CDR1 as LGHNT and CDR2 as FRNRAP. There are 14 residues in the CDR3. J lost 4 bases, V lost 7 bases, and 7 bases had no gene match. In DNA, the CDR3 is TGTGCTAGTGTCTCGGGACAGGGCGGCTATGGCTACACCTTC. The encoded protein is CASVSGQGGYGYTF.

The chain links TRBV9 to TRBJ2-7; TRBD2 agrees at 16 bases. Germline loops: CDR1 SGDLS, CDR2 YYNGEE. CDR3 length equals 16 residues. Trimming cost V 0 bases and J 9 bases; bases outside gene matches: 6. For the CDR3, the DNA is TGTGCCAGCAGCGTAGAAGGGACTAGCGGGAGGGCCCCGCAGTACTTC. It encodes CASSVEGTSGRAPQYF.

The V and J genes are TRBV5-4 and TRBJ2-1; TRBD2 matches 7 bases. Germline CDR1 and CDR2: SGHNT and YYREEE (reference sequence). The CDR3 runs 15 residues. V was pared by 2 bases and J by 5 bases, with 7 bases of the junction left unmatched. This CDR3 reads CASSFAGASDNEQFF. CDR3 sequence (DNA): TGTGCCAGCAGCTTTGCGGGAGCCTCAGACAATGAGCAGTTCTTC.

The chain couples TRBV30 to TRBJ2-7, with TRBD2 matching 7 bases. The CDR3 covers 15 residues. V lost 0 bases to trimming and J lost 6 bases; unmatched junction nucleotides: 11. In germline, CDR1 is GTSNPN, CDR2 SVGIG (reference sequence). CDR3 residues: CAWSVWSGIQLEQYF. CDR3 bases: TGTGCCTGGAGTGTATGGAGCGGGATCCAGCTCGAGCAGTACTTC.